The next 30 T cell receptor beta chains were all read from a single sample in a study of T cells in Graves' hyperthyroidism and ophthalmopathy. From RNA transcripts, TCR beta CDR3 regions were amplified. Carried out on the TCR CDR3, a first-round RT-PCR used the HTBI primer set. TCRdb used MiXCR to reprocess the multiplex PCR reads, holding one entry per CDR3 protein. The sample lists 300,000 to 450,000 distinct CDR3 sequences, approximately 14% occurring once. Sequencing input: blood. All receptors derive from a woman between 18 and 30 years old with Graves' hyperthyroidism that later progressed to Graves' ophthalmopathy.

This clonotype was recorded many times. V and J are TRBV11-2 and TRBJ2-5, with a possible D match to TRBD1 (6 bases). CDR3 size: 12 residues. V gave up 1 base and J gave up 10 bases, with 10 bases separating them. Germline V gene data show CDR1 as SGHAT and CDR2 as FQNNGV. CDR3 in amino acids: CASSLVRGNQYF. The CDR3 nucleotides read TGTGCCAGCAGCTTAGTTAGGGGGAACCAGTACTTC.

This clonotype came up many times. The gene calls are TRBV30 and TRBJ2-4, with D hard to call. Germline V lookup: CDR1 GTSNPN, CDR2 SVGIG (reference sequence). The CDR3 length is 11 residues. The germline V and J ends were trimmed by 0 bases and 7 bases, with 4 bases remaining between them. CDR3 bases: TGTGCCTGGAGTGTGGCGAACATTCAGTACTTC. This encodes CAWSVANIQYF. The whole variable domain, remainder taken from reference TRBV30 and TRBJ2-4, is SQTIHQWPATLVQPVGSPLSLECTVEGTSNPNLYWYRQAAGRGLQLLFYSVGIGQISSEVPQNLSASRPQDRQFILSSKKLLLSDSGFYLCAWSVANIQYFGAGTRLSVL.

At least ten counts were recorded for this clonotype. The chain couples TRBV6-2 or TRBV6-3 to TRBJ1-2; TRBD1 aligns across 10 bases. Looked up from germline, CDR1 is MNHEY and CDR2 is SVGEGT. After removal of 10 bases from V and 3 bases from J, the junction contained 5 bases not matched to a gene. This CDR3 is built from 13 residues. The CDR3 DNA is TGTGCCACCGCCGGGACAGGGGACTATGGCTACACCTTC. This sequence encodes CATAGTGDYGYTF.

This clonotype has more than one count but fewer than ten. The rearrangement uses TRBV7-2 and TRBJ1-2, with D possibly TRBD1 on 5 matching bases. CDR1 SGHTA and CDR2 FQGNSA come from the germline V gene. The CDR3 covers 14 residues. Between the trimmed V and J ends, which lost 3 bases and 14 bases, there was a span of 22 bases. CDR3 sequence (DNA): TGTGCCAGCAGCTTTAACGCAGGGCGCGGCGGGCCAACCTTC. Protein product: CASSFNAGRGGPTF.

The chain uses TRBV2 and TRBJ2-1; D is ambiguous. Between the trimmed V and J ends, which lost 4 bases and 9 bases, there was a span of 1 base. Germline lookup yields CDR1 SNHLY and CDR2 FYNNEI. This CDR3 comprises 9 residues. The CDR3 DNA is TGTGCCAGCAGTGGTGAGCAGTTCTTC. Amino acid sequence: CASSGEQFF.

This clonotype was counted ten times or more. J is TRBJ2-1 and V is TRBV28, with D possibly matching TRBD1 (6 bases). Germline-derived CDR1 and CDR2 are MDHEN and SYDVKM. V was clipped by 4 bases and J by 0 bases, with 16 bases between them. This CDR3 has 17 amino acids. The CDR3 region has the DNA TGTGCCAGCAGTTCCCCTGGAGCGGACAGCTCCTACAATGAGCAGTTCTTC. Its translation is CASSSPGADSSYNEQFF.

This clonotype came up many times. The DNA of the CDR3 is TGTGCCAGCAGTTTACCCCACGTGAGTGACAATGAGCAGTTCTTC. This translates into CASSLPHVSDNEQFF. This sequence joins TRBV28 and TRBJ2-1; D gene uncertain. The germline CDR1 and CDR2 sequences are MDHEN and SYDVKM. There are 15 residues in the CDR3. The V end was cut by 2 bases, the J end by 5 bases, with 13 bases between.

The rearrangement joins TRBV12-5 to TRBJ2-1, with 7 bases identical to TRBD2. Germline V CDR1 and CDR2: LGHNT, FRNRAP. This CDR3 is built from 15 residues. The junction had 2 bases not matched to a gene; V was cut back by 1 base and J by 2 bases. CDR3 protein: CASGLELATYNEQFF. As DNA, the CDR3 is TGTGCTAGTGGTTTGGAACTAGCGACCTACAATGAGCAGTTCTTC.

In this sample, this clonotype turned up a few times. The chain couples TRBV5-5 to TRBJ2-1, with D perhaps matching TRBD1 (6 bases). The CDR3 consists of 13 residues. The germline V and J ends were trimmed by 4 bases and 8 bases, with 13 bases remaining between them. The germline CDR1 and CDR2 sequences are SGHKS and YYEKEE (reference sequence). The CDR3, as DNA: TGTGCCAGCAGCGCCCAACAGGGCTATGAGCAGTTCTTC. Translation gives CASSAQQGYEQFF.

This clonotype has ten or more counts. The CDR3 sequence is CASRILANEQFF. CDR3 nucleotides: TGTGCCAGCAGGATCCTAGCCAATGAGCAGTTCTTC. V and J are TRBV12-3 or TRBV12-4 and TRBJ2-1; maybe TRBD2 (5 bases). The germline V and J ends were trimmed by 6 bases and 6 bases, with 9 bases remaining between them. CDR3 length: 12 residues.

V and J are TRBV7-8 and TRBJ2-1; maybe TRBD1 (7 bases). V gave up 5 bases and J gave up 4 bases, with 21 bases separating them. Germline loops: CDR1 SGHVS, CDR2 FQNEAQ. This CDR3 contains 17 residues. CDR3 sequence: CASSRKLQGRKYNEQFF. The CDR3 DNA sequence: TGTGCCAGCAGCCGGAAATTACAGGGGAGGAAGTACAATGAGCAGTTCTTC. Combining the CDR3 with reference TRBV7-8 and TRBJ2-1 gives the whole variable domain GAGVSQSPRYKVAKRGQDVALRCDPISGHVSLFWYQQALGQGPEFLTYFQNEAQLDKSGLPSDRFFAERPEGSVSTLKIQRTQQEDSAVYLCASSRKLQGRKYNEQFFGPGTRLTVL.

Only a few counts were recorded for this clonotype. The rearrangement links TRBV19 to TRBJ2-3; the D gene is possibly TRBD2 (5 bases). This CDR3 is built from 13 residues. Looked up from germline, CDR1 is LNHDA and CDR2 is SQIVND (reference sequence). V was pared by 5 bases and J by 6 bases, with 12 bases between. The CDR3 sequence: CASSPEGEDTQYF. CDR3 nucleotide sequence: TGTGCCAGTAGTCCCGAGGGAGAGGATACGCAGTATTTT.

The sample holds a few counts of this clonotype. The V gene is TRBV7-8, the J gene TRBJ2-5; no clear D gene. CDR1 SGHVS and CDR2 FQNEAQ come from the germline V gene. The CDR3 has 15 residues. V gave up 1 base and J gave up 1 base, with 10 bases separating them. The CDR3 loop is CASSLGLGLQETQYF. DNA of the CDR3: TGTGCCAGCAGCTTAGGGCTCGGCCTCCAAGAGACCCAGTACTTC.

This clonotype was observed at least ten times. The chain has TRBV7-2 and TRBJ2-3, with D possibly TRBD1 on 6 matching bases. Germline assignment: CDR1 SGHTA and CDR2 FQGNSA. This CDR3 is 16 amino acids long. With 5 bases removed from V and 2 bases from J, the gap between germline ends came to 17 bases. CDR3 DNA sequence: TGTGCCAGCAGCCCACGCCCGCAGGGGACCACAGATACGCAGTATTTT. The encoded protein is CASSPRPQGTTDTQYF.

This sequence joins TRBV28 and TRBJ1-5; D unclear. This CDR3 is 15 amino acids long. Germline values: CDR1 MDHEN, CDR2 SYDVKM. V shed 5 bases and J shed 0 bases, with 11 bases lying between them. The CDR3 coding sequence is TGTGCCAGCAGTACCGAACGGCTTAGCAATCAGCCCCAGCATTTT. Amino acids: CASSTERLSNQPQHF.

This clonotype was seen ten or more times. The chain couples TRBV2 to TRBJ2-7; 10 bases agree with TRBD2. The CDR3 spans 14 residues. The V gene end was trimmed by 5 bases and the J gene end by 2 bases; junction bases not matched to a gene: 3. Germline assignment: CDR1 SNHLY and CDR2 FYNNEI. CDR3 sequence reads: CASSSAGGAYEQYF. The CDR3 region has the DNA TGTGCCAGCAGTTCAGCGGGAGGGGCCTACGAGCAGTACTTC.

This clonotype was seen repeatedly, ten times or more. V and J are TRBV7-9 and TRBJ2-7; D uncertain. The length of the CDR3 is 12 residues. Trimming stripped 4 bases from V and 2 bases from J, with 6 bases between. Per germline, CDR1 SEHNR and CDR2 FQNEAQ (reference sequence). CDR3 nucleotides: TGTGCCAGCAGCTCAACACCCTACGAGCAGTACTTC. Translating gives CASSSTPYEQYF.

This chain uses TRBV9 with TRBJ2-5; TRBD2 is a possible D gene (5 bases). Trimming left V 0 bases short and J 1 base short, with 10 bases between. The CDR3 runs 15 residues. The V gene's germline CDR1 is SGDLS and CDR2 YYNGEE. CDR3 coding DNA: TGTGCCAGCAGCGTAGCCGCCGGGGTCCAAGAGACCCAGTACTTC. Its translation is CASSVAAGVQETQYF.

Details on this clonotype: The junction shows a germline mismatch at one end, possibly a read error. The chain combines TRBV27 with TRBJ2-1; tentative D call: TRBD1 (5 bases). Germline CDR1 is MNHEY and CDR2 is SMNVEV (reference sequence). CDR3 length: 15 amino acids. CDR3 loop: CASSLGAVSYNGQFF. The CDR3 DNA reads as TGTGCCAGCAGTTTAGGGGCAGTCAGTTACAATGGGCAGTTCTTC.

This clonotype was recorded many times. The gene calls are TRBV28 and TRBJ1-5; no clear D gene. The length of the CDR3 is 13 residues. Trimming removed 5 bases at V and 0 bases at J, with 5 bases between. CDR1 is MDHEN, CDR2 SYDVKM, per germline. This chain's CDR3 is CASSTNSNQPQHF. CDR3 sequence (DNA): TGTGCCAGCAGTACAAATAGCAATCAGCCCCAGCATTTT.

This clonotype was seen a single time. Possible read error: a much larger clone is one base away. V is TRBV7-3 and J is TRBJ2-7, with a weak D call TRBD2 (6 bases). The V end was cut by 5 bases, the J end by 6 bases, with 14 bases between. CDR1 and CDR2 (germline): SGHTA, FQGTGA. This CDR3 comprises 13 residues. CDR3 region: CASSPKGRGEQYF. In DNA, the CDR3 is TGTGCCAGCAGCCCCAAGGGGCGGGGCGAGCAGTACTTC.

This clonotype was counted many times. The rearrangement links TRBV7-9 to TRBJ2-1; no clear D. CDR3 length: 11 residues. The V end was cut by 5 bases, the J end by 10 bases, with 9 bases between. In germline, CDR1 is SEHNR, CDR2 FQNEAQ (reference sequence). DNA for the CDR3: TGTGCCAGCAGCCCCTCCTCAGAGCAGTTCTTC. It codes for CASSPSSEQFF.

This clonotype was detected many times. The chain recombines TRBV27 with TRBJ2-5, with 8 nucleotides matching TRBD2. V shed 4 bases, J shed 5 bases, and the junction held 12 bases outside the gene matches. Germline V gene sequence: CDR1 MNHEY, CDR2 SMNVEV (reference sequence). The CDR3 has 16 amino acids. The CDR3 DNA is TGTGCCAGCAGTTCCTTTCAAGCGGGAGCTCGGGAGACCCAGTACTTC. It is translated as CASSSFQAGARETQYF.

V is TRBV10-3 and J is TRBJ1-4; D may be TRBD1 (6 bases). The V gene lost 10 bases and the J gene lost 1 base, with 10 bases spanning the gap. The CDR3 has 13 residues. Germline loops: CDR1 ENHRY, CDR2 SYGVKD. CDR3 DNA sequence: TGTGCCACACGACAGGAAACTAATGAAAAACTGTTTTTT. Protein sequence: CATRQETNEKLFF.

The chain is built from TRBV12-3 or TRBV12-4 and TRBJ2-5; a weak D match, TRBD2 (5 bases). With 6 bases removed from V and 5 bases from J, the gap between germline ends came to 13 bases. CDR3 length equals 13 residues. The CDR3 region is CASSSLEAETQYF. As DNA, the CDR3 is TGTGCCAGCAGCTCCCTGGAGGCGGAGACCCAGTACTTC.

This clonotype came up many times. The chain links TRBV28 to TRBJ1-1; perhaps TRBD1 as D (5 bases). CDR3 length: 14 amino acids. Between the trimmed V and J ends, which lost 4 bases and 4 bases, there was a span of 13 bases. The germline V gene has CDR1 MDHEN and CDR2 SYDVKM. CDR3 amino acids: CASSSGTPSTEAFF. In DNA form, the CDR3 reads TGTGCCAGCAGTTCCGGGACCCCTTCCACTGAAGCTTTCTTT.

This clonotype was seen many times. This chain joins TRBV7-3 and TRBJ2-3; 7 nucleotides line up with TRBD1. This CDR3 is built from 14 residues. V shed 5 bases and J 2 bases; nucleotides not matched to a gene: 4. Germline V CDR1 and CDR2: SGHTA, FQGTGA. The CDR3 loop reads CASSVTGFTDTQYF. The CDR3 bases are TGTGCCAGCAGCGTGACAGGGTTCACAGATACGCAGTATTTT.

This clonotype was recorded many times. This chain links TRBV27 with TRBJ2-7, with a possible D match to TRBD1 (6 bases). This CDR3 has 14 residues. The V end was cut by 4 bases, the J end by 1 base, with 11 bases between. CDR1 and CDR2 (germline): MNHEY, SMNVEV (reference sequence). For the CDR3, the DNA is TGTGCCAGCAGTTCAGCCAGGGGTTCCTACGAGCAGTACTTC. This translates into CASSSARGSYEQYF.

This clonotype occurred many times. The rearrangement links TRBV20-1 to TRBJ2-5; D might be TRBD2 (5 bases). The V and J ends lost 5 bases and 4 bases respectively, with 8 bases between them. There are 11 residues in the CDR3. The germline V gene encodes CDR1 DFQATT and CDR2 SNEGSKA (reference sequence). The DNA for the CDR3 is TGCAGTGCTCGCCGGGGAGAGACCCAGTACTTC. It yields the protein CSARRGETQYF.

This clonotype has just a few counts. The chain is built from TRBV20-1 and TRBJ2-3; D is ambiguous. CDR3 length: 14 residues. V lost 5 bases, J lost 0 bases, and 12 bases lay in between. The germline V gene encodes CDR1 DFQATT and CDR2 SNEGSKA (reference sequence). The CDR3 nucleotides are TGCAGTGCTTCTGGTCCAGTAAGCACAGATACGCAGTATTTT. Translated: CSASGPVSTDTQYF.